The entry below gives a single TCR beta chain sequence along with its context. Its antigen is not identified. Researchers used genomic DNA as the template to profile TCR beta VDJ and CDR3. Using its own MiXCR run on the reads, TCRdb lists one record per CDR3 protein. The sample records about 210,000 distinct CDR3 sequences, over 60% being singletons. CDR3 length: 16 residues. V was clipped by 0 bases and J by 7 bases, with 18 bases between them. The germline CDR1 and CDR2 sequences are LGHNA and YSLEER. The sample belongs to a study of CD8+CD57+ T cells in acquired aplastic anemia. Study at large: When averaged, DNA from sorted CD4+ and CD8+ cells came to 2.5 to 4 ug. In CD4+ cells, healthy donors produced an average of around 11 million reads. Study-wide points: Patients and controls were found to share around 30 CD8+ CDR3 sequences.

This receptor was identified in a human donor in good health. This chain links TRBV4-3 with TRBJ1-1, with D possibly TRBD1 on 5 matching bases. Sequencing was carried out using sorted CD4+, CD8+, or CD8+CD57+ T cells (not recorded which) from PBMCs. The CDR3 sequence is CASSQEGDYGYREAFF. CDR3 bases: TGCGCCAGCAGCCAAGAAGGGGATTATGGTTACCGTGAAGCTTTCTTT.